Below are 8 T cell receptor beta chains sequenced from a single sample in a study of shared clonotypes between healthy human individuals. Clones were read by immunoSEQ multiplex PCR, and TCRdb kept only the in-frame ones, dropping some. The sample lists about 2 million clones, roughly 94% occurring once. CD45RO-negative cells were positively selected for CCR7, leaving out terminally differentiated effector memory CD45RA+ cells. The sequenced sample consisted of naive CD8+ T cells sorted from blood. Receptor source: a man between 18 and 35 years old in good health.

This clone was detected only a few times. Other DNA sequences in the same sample also yield this CDR3. The chain joins TRBV20-1 to TRBJ2-1; D ambiguous. The germline CDR1 and CDR2 sequences are DFQATT and SNEGSKA (reference sequence). The ends were cut back, 2 bases at V and 6 bases at J, with 5 bases in the middle. This CDR3 contains 11 residues. Written as DNA, the CDR3 is TGCAGTGCTAGATACGTCAATGAGCAGTTCTTC. Its translation: CSARYVNEQFF.

The gene calls are TRBV4-1 and TRBJ2-7, with D perhaps being TRBD1 or TRBD2 (6 bases each). Trimming stripped 3 bases from V and 0 bases from J, with 12 bases between. CDR3 length equals 15 residues. Per germline, CDR1 MGHRA and CDR2 YSYEKL. The CDR3 DNA reads TGCGCCAGCAGCCAGGGGGGCATGAGCTCCTACGAGCAGTACTTC. Residues: CASSQGGMSSYEQYF.

The rearrangement links TRBV18 to TRBJ1-1; 7 positions agree with TRBD1. The V gene end was trimmed by 3 bases and the J gene end by 0 bases; junction bases not matched to a gene: 4. Germline loops: CDR1 KGHSH, CDR2 LQKENI. CDR3 length: 15 amino acids. The CDR3, as DNA: TGTGCCAGCTCACCCCAGGGACAGTTGAACACTGAAGCTTTCTTT. Translated: CASSPQGQLNTEAFF.

The chain joins TRBV13 to TRBJ1-1, with 7 bases matching TRBD1. CDR1 is PRHDT, CDR2 FYEKMQ, per germline (reference sequence). CDR3 size: 13 residues. With 4 bases clipped from V and 6 bases from J, the junction kept 5 bases outside the gene matches. CDR3 coding DNA: TGTGCCAGCAGCTATACAGGGGAAGCTGAAGCTTTCTTT. It yields the protein CASSYTGEAEAFF.

The genes are TRBV13 and TRBJ1-1; D not resolved. V lost 0 bases to trimming and J lost 0 bases, with 5 bases between them. The germline CDR1 and CDR2 sequences are PRHDT and FYEKMQ (reference sequence). CDR3 length: 14 amino acids. Here the CDR3 reads CASSLGVMNTEAFF. CDR3 in DNA: TGTGCCAGCAGCTTAGGAGTCATGAACACTGAAGCTTTCTTT.

The J gene is TRBJ1-1, the V gene TRBV19, with no clear D. V was trimmed by 3 bases and J by 7 bases, leaving 15 bases between them. Germline-derived CDR1 and CDR2 are LNHDA and SQIVND (reference sequence). This CDR3 is built from 14 residues. CDR3 in amino acids: CASSIINVEGEAFF. CDR3 sequence (DNA): TGTGCCAGTAGTATTATAAACGTCGAAGGTGAAGCTTTCTTT.

The chain recombines TRBV2 with TRBJ1-5; D may be TRBD1 (5 bases). CDR1 and CDR2 (germline): SNHLY, FYNNEI. The CDR3 runs 17 residues. Trimming removed 7 bases from V and 0 bases from J, with 19 bases in between. In nucleotides, the CDR3 is TGTGCCAGCAATCGGGTAGGCAGGGCCAATAGCAATCAGCCCCAGCATTTT. It encodes CASNRVGRANSNQPQHF.

V gene TRBV10-1 combines with J gene TRBJ2-3, with unresolved D. The V end lost 5 bases, the J end lost 1 base, and 13 bases lay between the germline ends. The germline gives CDR1 WNHNN, CDR2 SYGVQD (reference sequence). CDR3 length: 15 residues. The CDR3 nucleotides read TGCGCCAGCAGTTACGGCGTCCCAGGCACAGATACGCAGTATTTT. Translated: CASSYGVPGTDTQYF.